This T cell receptor (beta chain) was captured by sequencing in a study of OX40 agonist ivuxolimab in advanced cancers. The wider study: Two cutaneous melanoma patients and one hepatocellular carcinoma patient, three in all, had partial responses.

Blood specimens came from baseline, cycle 4 day 1, and cycle 7 day 1. Worth noting for this clone: Its antigen is not identified.

The CDR3 sequence is 16 residues long. The germline CDR1 and CDR2 sequences are MDHEN and SYDVKM. V shed 4 bases and J 4 bases; nucleotides not matched to a gene: 7. The study, taken as a whole, reports: In the 0.1-3.0 mg/kg groups, partial responders showed among the lowest expansion.

TCRdb's copy holds only in-frame clones and misses some; the assay was immunoSEQ multiplex PCR. The sample contains about 60,000 clones, roughly 90% of which appear only once. Here the sequenced sample was CD4+ or CD8+ T cells sorted from blood, taken in a trial of the OX40 agonist ivuxolimab. The TCR comes from an adult with an advanced solid tumor such as melanoma, head and neck, liver or kidney cancer. V and J are TRBV28 and TRBJ2-1; 10 positions match TRBD2. In nucleotides, the CDR3 is TGTGCCAGCAGTTCGCAACTAGCGGGGCAATACAATGAGCAGTTCTTC. This translates into CASSSQLAGQYNEQFF.